The 28 T cell receptor beta chains presented below share a single source sample, sequenced in a study of shared clonotypes between healthy human individuals. Using immunoSEQ multiplex PCR, the repertoire was profiled, and TCRdb retains in-frame clones only, with some absent. The data contain some 530,000 clones, more than 75% of them singletons. Sample: PBMCs. The origin of the receptors is a middle-aged woman in good health. Some clones in this sample may be carry-over from other donors' samples.

This clone was seen a single time. The chain employs TRBV7-9 and TRBJ1-1; D is ambiguous. Trimming stripped 6 bases from V and 7 bases from J, with 12 bases between. Germline V gives CDR1 SEHNR, CDR2 FQNEAQ (reference sequence). This CDR3 is built from 12 residues. This CDR3 reads CASSPGGLEAFF. In DNA form, the CDR3 reads TGTGCCAGCAGTCCCGGTGGGCTTGAAGCTTTCTTT. The full variable domain, its missing parts supplied by reference TRBV7-9 and TRBJ1-1, is DTGVSQNPRHKITKRGQNVTFRCDPISEHNRLYWYRQTLGQGPEFLTYFQNEAQLEKSRLLSDRFSAERPKGSFSTLEIQRTEQGDSAMYLCASSPGGLEAFFGQGTRLTVV.

This clone appeared once. This chain joins TRBV4-1 and TRBJ2-2, with 10 bases identical to TRBD1. With 6 bases clipped from V and 4 bases from J, the junction kept 11 bases outside the gene matches. Germline V gene data show CDR1 as MGHRA and CDR2 as YSYEKL. There are 17 residues in the CDR3. The CDR3 region is CASSTSRDRGFTGELFF. CDR3 nucleotides: TGCGCCAGCAGTACGTCCCGGGACAGGGGATTCACCGGGGAGCTGTTTTTT.

At least ten counts were recorded for this clone. The chain joins TRBV28 to TRBJ1-2; TRBD1 aligns across 8 bases. Germline trimming cut 7 bases from V and 7 bases from J; bases unmatched to any gene: 8. The length of the CDR3 is 13 residues. Germline V gene lookup returns CDR1 MDHEN and CDR2 SYDVKM. The DNA of the CDR3 is TGTGCCAGCACGAGACAGGGGAGTGGTGGCTACACCTTC. Its translation: CASTRQGSGGYTF.

This clone occurred many times. The identical CDR3 is also encoded by other nucleotide sequences in the sample. This chain uses TRBV28 with TRBJ2-6; D not resolved. V was cut by 5 bases and J by 1 base, with 3 bases left in between. CDR3 length: 13 residues. The germline CDR1 and CDR2 sequences are MDHEN and SYDVKM. The CDR3 nucleotides read TGTGCCAGCAGTCCGTCTGGGGCCAACGTCCTGACTTTC. Translating gives CASSPSGANVLTF.

Only a few counts were recorded for this clone. The chain employs TRBV2 and TRBJ1-2; D might be TRBD1 (5 bases). CDR1 SNHLY and CDR2 FYNNEI come from the germline V gene. Trimming left V 2 bases short and J 5 bases short, with 18 bases between. The CDR3 covers 16 residues. This chain's CDR3 is CASSENGRGGTYGYTF. CDR3 nucleotide sequence: TGTGCCAGCAGTGAAAATGGTCGGGGAGGGACTTATGGCTACACCTTC.

The chain has TRBV7-2 and TRBJ2-7; possible D gene TRBD1, 6 bases. This CDR3 has 14 amino acids. CDR1 is SGHTA and CDR2 is FQGNSA in the germline V gene. V lost 5 bases and J 1 base, leaving 12 bases between the germline ends. CDR3 residues: CASSPQGTSYEQYF. The CDR3 DNA reads as TGTGCCAGCAGCCCGCAGGGGACGTCCTACGAGCAGTACTTC.

This clone was observed a handful of times. This rearrangement joins TRBV5-1 to TRBJ1-1; D is ambiguous. V gave up 3 bases and J gave up 1 base, with 10 bases separating them. Germline-derived CDR1 and CDR2 are SGHRS and YFSETQ. The CDR3 runs 14 residues. The CDR3 region is CASSSQTWNTEAFF. The CDR3 DNA reads TGCGCCAGCAGCTCACAGACTTGGAACACTGAAGCTTTCTTT.

This chain joins TRBV10-3 and TRBJ2-3; perhaps TRBD2 as D (5 bases). Germline-derived CDR1 and CDR2 are ENHRY and SYGVKD. The CDR3 has 14 amino acids. V was cut by 3 bases and J by 0 bases, with 7 bases left in between. The CDR3 DNA follows: TGTGCCATCAGTGACGGACTTAGCACAGATACGCAGTATTTT. Its translation is CAISDGLSTDTQYF.

The rearrangement links TRBV5-4 to TRBJ1-2, with D possibly TRBD1 on 5 matching bases. This CDR3 is 13 amino acids long. CDR1 and CDR2 from the germline V gene are SGHNT and YYREEE (reference sequence). Between the trimmed V and J ends, which lost 4 bases and 5 bases, there was a span of 12 bases. The CDR3 sequence: CASSVGEYYGYTF. CDR3 bases: TGTGCCAGCAGCGTGGGGGAATATTATGGCTACACCTTC.

The rearrangement links TRBV7-9 to TRBJ2-7; D ambiguous. The V and J ends lost 1 base and 1 base respectively, with 8 bases between them. The CDR3 loop spans 14 amino acids. In germline, CDR1 is SEHNR, CDR2 FQNEAQ (reference sequence). The DNA of the CDR3 is TGTGCCAGCAGCTTAGGCGTTTATTCCTACGAGCAGTACTTC. Translation: CASSLGVYSYEQYF.

The chain has TRBV9 and TRBJ2-3; D is unresolved. CDR1 is SGDLS, CDR2 YYNGEE, per germline. The CDR3 is 13 amino acids. V was cut by 4 bases and J by 2 bases, with 8 bases left in between. For the CDR3, the DNA is TGTGCCAGCAGCATACAGTACACAGATACGCAGTATTTT. Translation: CASSIQYTDTQYF.

V usage is TRBV19 and J usage is TRBJ2-1; either TRBD1 or TRBD2 may supply D (5 bases each). The CDR3 totals 16 residues. Germline values: CDR1 LNHDA, CDR2 SQIVND (reference sequence). V lost 4 bases and J lost 6, with 19 bases in between. The CDR3 DNA reads TGTGCCAGTAGTAACTTGGGACGGGGTGACTCCAATGAGCAGTTCTTC. This gives the protein CASSNLGRGDSNEQFF.

On this clone: At one end the junction does not follow the germline gene, possibly because of a read error. This sequence joins TRBV7-9 and TRBJ1-1; TRBD1 agrees at 7 bases. The CDR3 consists of 13 residues. CDR1 is SEHNR and CDR2 is FQNEAQ in the germline V gene (reference sequence). CDR3 nucleotide sequence: TGTGCCAGCAGGTACCAACAAAGCTCCACAGGGGCCTTT. Residues: CASRYQQSSTGAF.

The V gene is TRBV28, the J gene TRBJ2-6; D is uncertain. This CDR3 has 15 amino acids. From germline, CDR1 is MDHEN and CDR2 SYDVKM. V lost 1 base and J lost 0, with 4 bases in between. CDR3 DNA: TGTGCCAGCAGTTTATTGAGCTCTGGGGCCAACGTCCTGACTTTC. This gives the protein CASSLLSSGANVLTF.

J is TRBJ1-5 and V is TRBV2; TRBD1 matches 7 bases. The length of the CDR3 is 15 residues. Trimming took 4 bases from V and 0 from J; bases not matched to a gene: 3. The germline CDR1 and CDR2 sequences are SNHLY and FYNNEI. The CDR3 DNA is TGTGCCAGCAGTGGGGGGACAGATAGCAATCAGCCCCAGCATTTT. This translates into CASSGGTDSNQPQHF.

This chain joins TRBV5-5 and TRBJ1-2; 10 nucleotides line up with TRBD1. J gave up 4 bases and V 5 bases, and 5 bases lay outside the gene matches. This CDR3 has 14 amino acids. Germline values: CDR1 SGHKS, CDR2 YYEKEE (reference sequence). The CDR3 loop reads CASRYRQGAYGYTF. Here the CDR3 DNA reads TGTGCCAGCAGATACAGACAGGGGGCCTATGGCTACACCTTC. The full variable domain, rest sourced from reference TRBV5-5 and TRBJ1-2, is DAGVTQSPTHLIKTRGQQVTLRCSPISGHKSVSWYQQVLGQGPQFIFQYYEKEERGRGNFPDRFSARQFPNYSSELNVNALLLGDSALYLCASRYRQGAYGYTFGSGTRLTVV.

The chain recombines TRBV7-2 with TRBJ1-4; 11 nucleotides line up with TRBD1. Trimming removed 5 bases from V and 8 bases from J; junction bases left unmatched: 10. The CDR3 is 16 amino acids. Germline V gene data show CDR1 as SGHTA and CDR2 as FQGNSA. CDR3 region: CASSPFSGTGGEKLFF. As DNA, the CDR3 is TGTGCCAGCAGCCCATTTTCTGGGACAGGGGGAGAAAAACTGTTTTTT.

Only a few counts were recorded for this clone. Additional DNA sequences in this sample encode the identical CDR3. The genes are TRBV18 and TRBJ1-5, with 7 bases fitting TRBD1. V shed 3 bases and J 2 bases; nucleotides not matched to a gene: 4. The germline CDR1 and CDR2 sequences are KGHSH and LQKENI. The CDR3 sequence is 15 residues long. In DNA, the CDR3 is TGTGCCAGCTCACCTCAGGGGGTTGGCAATCAGCCCCAGCATTTT. Amino acid sequence: CASSPQGVGNQPQHF.

This chain joins TRBV7-8 and TRBJ2-7; D gene unclear. V was trimmed by 5 bases and J by 4 bases, leaving 9 bases between them. Germline CDR1 SGHVS, CDR2 FQNEAQ. The CDR3 consists of 12 residues. The CDR3 here is CASSDKDYEQYF. The CDR3 DNA sequence: TGTGCCAGCAGCGACAAGGATTACGAGCAGTACTTC.

In this sample, this clone turned up many times. Other DNA sequences in the sample encode the same CDR3. The chain uses TRBV7-3 and TRBJ2-1; D is unclear. Germline V lookup: CDR1 SGHTA, CDR2 FQGTGA. V dropped 5 bases and J dropped 6 bases, with 11 bases sitting between them. This CDR3 region has 13 residues. CDR3 sequence (DNA): TGTGCCAGCAGCCTAGGTCTGGGCAATGAGCAGTTCTTC. Its translation: CASSLGLGNEQFF.

The chain combines TRBV2 with TRBJ2-1, with 10 bases lining up with TRBD2. The CDR3 sequence is 14 residues long. The germline gives CDR1 SNHLY, CDR2 FYNNEI. The V gene end was trimmed by 6 bases and the J gene end by 9 bases; junction bases not matched to a gene: 8. This CDR3 reads CASRLGTSAGEQFF. The CDR3 DNA follows: TGTGCCAGCAGGCTCGGGACTAGCGCGGGTGAGCAGTTCTTC. Combining the CDR3 with reference TRBV2 and TRBJ2-1 gives the whole variable domain EPEVTQTPSHQVTQMGQEVILRCVPISNHLYFYWYRQILGQKVEFLVSFYNNEISEKSEIFDDQFSVERPDGSNFTLKIRSTKLEDSAMYFCASRLGTSAGEQFFGPGTRLTVL.

The rearrangement uses TRBV7-8 and TRBJ1-5; a possible D gene is TRBD1 (5 bases). The length of the CDR3 is 13 residues. V was clipped by 4 bases and J by 13 bases, with 17 bases between them. Germline V lookup: CDR1 SGHVS, CDR2 FQNEAQ. The CDR3 nucleotides are TGTGCCAGCAGCTCGTGGGACTCTCTGGGGCAGCATTTT. It specifies CASSSWDSLGQHF.

This clone was detected a few times. The chain joins TRBV5-1 to TRBJ2-7; 11 bases are a match to TRBD1. The germline CDR1 and CDR2 sequences are SGHRS and YFSETQ. Trimming at V came to 4 bases and at J to 1 base, leaving 1 base not matched to a gene. The CDR3 contains 14 residues. The CDR3: CASSGTGGSYEQYF. The CDR3 DNA is TGCGCCAGCAGCGGGACAGGGGGTTCCTACGAGCAGTACTTC.

This clone is judged medium-sized. Other DNA sequences in the sample encode the same CDR3. The CDR3: CASSQGDGQPQHF. CDR3 coding DNA: TGTGCCAGCAGCCAAGGGGACGGTCAGCCCCAGCATTTT. The V call is TRBV4-2, the J call TRBJ1-5; possibly TRBD1 for D (5 bases). Trimming removed 1 base at V and 6 bases at J, with 7 bases between. Germline assignment: CDR1 LGHNA and CDR2 YNFKEQ. There are 13 residues in the CDR3.

The V call is TRBV7-2, the J call TRBJ1-3, with D perhaps matching TRBD1 (5 bases). CDR1 SGHTA and CDR2 FQGNSA come from the germline V gene. V was clipped by 2 bases and J by 0 bases, with 17 bases between them. The CDR3 is made up of 18 amino acids. CDR3 sequence reads: CASSLSSPQGISGNTIYF. DNA for the CDR3: TGTGCCAGCAGCTTATCCTCTCCCCAGGGTATCTCTGGAAACACCATATATTTT.

The CDR3: CSVASSGANVLTF. The CDR3 coding sequence is TGCAGCGTTGCCTCATCCGGGGCCAACGTCCTGACTTTC. The chain recombines TRBV29-1 with TRBJ2-6; no definite D call. The CDR3 loop spans 13 amino acids. The germline CDR1 and CDR2 sequences are SQVTM and ANQGSEA. With 4 bases removed from V and 4 bases from J, the gap between germline ends came to 8 bases.

This clone was detected only a few times. V gene TRBV19 combines with J gene TRBJ2-1; TRBD1 matches 8 bases. The CDR3 is 14 residues long. The trim removed 8 bases at V and 5 bases at J, leaving 8 bases unmatched. Germline CDR1 and CDR2: LNHDA and SQIVND (reference sequence). CDR3 in DNA: TGTGCCAGTGGCAGGACAGGGCAGCACAATGAGCAGTTCTTC. Amino acids: CASGRTGQHNEQFF.

The chain employs TRBV28 and TRBJ2-3; D unclear. The CDR3 contains 12 residues. V lost 4 bases to trimming and J lost 7 bases, with 9 bases between them. From germline, CDR1 is MDHEN and CDR2 SYDVKM. The CDR3 here is CASSSDLNTQYF. As DNA, the CDR3 is TGTGCCAGCAGTTCCGATCTAAATACGCAGTATTTT.